This T cell receptor beta chain was recorded in a study of a mutant IDH1 vaccine in newly diagnosed glioma (TCRdb year 2021). For the wider study: Of the approximately 35 treated patients, about 62% were male and approximately 40% were female, and the mean age was roughly 40 years. Prior to enrollment, patients had been given standard therapy consisting of radiotherapy alone, temozolomide alone, or radiochemotherapy with temozolomide, with the combination given to most patients. Peripheral blood was collected at six visits: V03 (baseline), V05, V07, V10, V12 and V13. For exploratory analyses, longitudinal TCRB deep sequencing was carried out in some 25 treated patients wherever samples were available. What the research found in general, with its limitations: Pseudoprogression seemed to be unrelated to changes in the top peripheral T cell clonotypes found by TCRB sequencing. Selection of PBMC samples for TCRB deep sequencing was based on availability. Immune responses induced by the vaccine were seen in 90% to 95% of patients across multiple MHC alleles. It was noted by the authors that analyses of patient blood samples could not be reproduced owing to sample limitations.

What the time point label conveys for this sample: baseline, week 1 (first vaccination visit). The treatment or condition tag for this specimen amounts to: pre-vaccination baseline after standard-of-care therapy. Donors had newly diagnosed WHO grade 3 or 4 IDH1-mutant astrocytomas with loss of nuclear ATRX. The samples were drawn from NOA16, a multicentre, single-arm, open-label phase I trial in Germany that tested a mutant IDH1 peptide vaccine in humans for the first time. Blood drawn at visit V03 was used as the baseline sample for immunogenicity testing. Genomic DNA for TCRB sequencing was extracted from EDTA blood using the DNeasy Blood and Tissue Kit. The protocol used for the library was the immunoSEQ multiplex PCR assay. Rearranged TCR beta chain sequences were amplified with the hsTCRB Kit following the manufacturer's protocol. TCRB libraries were sequenced on an Illumina MiSeq. In the authors' own workflow: Demultiplexing, trimming and gene mapping were performed with the kit vendor's proprietary platform. TCRdb obtained this table from immuneACCESS and retained in-frame rearrangements with V and J assigned. These tables miss some clones; where compared with another copy, unresolved V genes account for less than half of the shortfall, and the remainder is unexplained. V, J and clone size are taken as reported in that table, and D and trimming were inferred from the DNA itself. This sample lists tens of thousands of clones; just over 90% were detected once. The ten largest clones capture approximately 8.4% of the sample.

With respect to this clone: It has no known antigen specificity. Base qualities are not provided; no much larger clone lies one nucleotide away.

The material sequenced was PBMCs, taken from a glioma patient treated with radiotherapy, temozolomide or both. The sequence was obtained from a man aged 25-45 years with glioma.

The CDR3 region: CASSLGDRTFYTF. The DNA is as follows: TGTGCCAGCAGCTTGGGGGACAGGACCTTTTACACCTTC. Here the chain combines TRBV5-6 and TRBJ1-2, with 8 bases aligning to TRBD1. Reading from cysteine to phenylalanine, the CDR3 counts 13 amino acids. This entry keeps only the CDR3 DNA: 39 bases, framed from base 1. V lost 0 bases and J lost 11 bases, and the count of bases not matched to a germline gene is 6. CDR1 and CDR2 (SGHDT, YYEEEE) derive from the germline V gene.